These 10 T cell receptor beta chains came from one sample sequenced in a study of blood T cell repertoires in COVID-19. Produced via immunoSEQ multiplex PCR; TCRdb's table is partial and in-frame only. The table shows some 150,000 clones, with 87% occurring only once. What was sequenced was peripheral blood. The receptor set was obtained from a woman aged 55-70 years who had recovered from COVID-19.

The V gene is TRBV7-2, the J gene TRBJ1-4; 10 nucleotides align to TRBD1. This CDR3 spans 16 amino acids. V lost 0 bases and J lost 8; bases outside the gene matches: 6. Per germline, CDR1 SGHTA and CDR2 FQGNSA. In DNA form, the CDR3 reads TGTGCCAGCAGCTTAGCTATGGGACAGGGGAGGGAAAAACTGTTTTTT. Translation: CASSLAMGQGREKLFF. Variable domain in full (rest from reference TRBV7-2 and TRBJ1-4): GAGVSQSPSNKVTEKGKDVELRCDPISGHTALYWYRQSLGQGLEFLIYFQGNSAPDKSGLPSDRFSAERTGGSVSTLTIQRTQQEDSAVYLCASSLAMGQGREKLFFGSGTQLSVL.

V is TRBV4-1 and J is TRBJ1-6, with D perhaps matching TRBD1 (6 bases). The germline V gene encodes CDR1 MGHRA and CDR2 YSYEKL. The V end lost 4 bases, the J end lost 6 bases, and 25 bases lay between the germline ends. The CDR3 sequence is 19 residues long. DNA of the CDR3: TGCGCCAGCAGCCTTAAGATTCCCGCGGGGGGGCAGACTAATTCACCCCTCCACTTT. The encoded protein is CASSLKIPAGGQTNSPLHF.

The chain uses TRBV5-1 and TRBJ2-3, with 7 bases aligning to TRBD1. V dropped 4 bases and J dropped 6; count of bases not matched to a gene: 5. The germline V gene has CDR1 SGHRS and CDR2 YFSETQ. The CDR3 is 13 residues long. The CDR3 bases are TGCGCCAGCAGCCCTGGGACAGATGATACGCAGTATTTT. It codes for CASSPGTDDTQYF.

The chain employs TRBV7-8 and TRBJ2-1; the match to TRBD2 covers 9 bases. The CDR3 is 15 amino acids. J lost 4 bases, V lost 5 bases, and 6 bases had no gene match. The germline gives CDR1 SGHVS, CDR2 FQNEAQ. CDR3 sequence: CASSAGTSRYNEQFF. The CDR3 region has the DNA TGTGCCAGCAGCGCCGGGACTAGCCGGTACAATGAGCAGTTCTTC. The full variable domain, completed using reference TRBV7-8 and TRBJ2-1, is GAGVSQSPRYKVAKRGQDVALRCDPISGHVSLFWYQQALGQGPEFLTYFQNEAQLDKSGLPSDRFFAERPEGSVSTLKIQRTQQEDSAVYLCASSAGTSRYNEQFFGPGTRLTVL.

This chain joins TRBV27 and TRBJ1-3; D gene uncertain. Trimming pared 5 bases from V and 3 bases from J, leaving 14 bases between. CDR3 length: 15 amino acids. Germline V gene data show CDR1 as MNHEY and CDR2 as SMNVEV (reference sequence). The CDR3 here is CASSREGGNGNTIYF. In DNA form, the CDR3 reads TGTGCCAGCAGTCGGGAGGGAGGAAATGGAAACACCATATATTTT.

CDR3 sequence reads: CASSKKYRGLYTQYF. The CDR3 nucleotides are TGTGCCAGCAGCAAAAAGTACCGGGGATTGTATACGCAGTATTTT. The chain couples TRBV7-2 to TRBJ2-3; possible D gene TRBD2, 5 bases. Trimming removed 5 bases at V and 7 bases at J, with 19 bases between. The CDR3 extends over 15 amino acids. Germline CDR1 is SGHTA and CDR2 is FQGNSA.

V and J are TRBV5-1 and TRBJ1-2; D uncertain. This CDR3 has 15 amino acids. V was trimmed by 5 bases and J by 5 bases, leaving 19 bases between them. CDR1 and CDR2 (germline): SGHRS, YFSETQ. The CDR3 bases are TGCGCCAGCAGGGGAATGGCAGAGGGTTCGTATGGCTACACCTTC. Translating it yields CASRGMAEGSYGYTF.

The J gene is TRBJ1-4, the V gene TRBV5-5; 7 bases are shared with TRBD1. The CDR3 contains 14 residues. Germline CDR1 and CDR2: SGHKS and YYEKEE (reference sequence). V lost 1 base to trimming and J lost 8 bases; unmatched junction nucleotides: 5. The CDR3 nucleotides are TGTGCCAGCAGCTTGATGGGACAGCAGGAAAAACTGTTTTTT. Its protein is CASSLMGQQEKLFF.

V is TRBV11-2 and J is TRBJ2-3; a weak D match, TRBD1 (6 bases). The CDR3 is 14 residues long. The germline CDR1 and CDR2 sequences are SGHAT and FQNNGV. Deletions cut 7 bases from V and 2 bases from J, with 13 bases between. The CDR3 coding sequence is TGTGCCAGCAACTCGAGGGGGACCACAGATACGCAGTATTTT. Its translation: CASNSRGTTDTQYF.

The CDR3 DNA is TGTGCCAGCAGTCTTGGAGGCTCCTATAATTCACCCCTCCACTTT. Translated, it gives CASSLGGSYNSPLHF. The chain uses TRBV6-5 and TRBJ1-6, with no clear D. CDR1 is MNHEY and CDR2 is SVGAGI in the germline V gene. Trimming removed 5 bases at V and 0 bases at J, with 8 bases between. The CDR3 has 15 amino acids.